One and the same sample provided the 13 T cell receptor beta chains below, sequenced in a study of cytomegalovirus exposure and HLA in healthy donors. Vbeta (60) and Jbeta (13) primers were used in the PCR. The assay was immunoSEQ multiplex PCR, and TCRdb's table has in-frame clones only and misses some. This sample has about 130,000 clones; roughly 80% occur once, and the top ten carry approximately 4%. The sequenced sample consisted of PBMCs. The receptor source for this set is a man aged 18 to 30 in good health and CMV-seropositive.

The chain combines TRBV10-1 with TRBJ1-1; D perhaps matches TRBD1 (6 bases). The CDR3 contains 13 residues. Trimming removed 7 bases from V and 3 bases from J, with 12 bases in between. Per the germline V gene, CDR1 is WNHNN and CDR2 is SYGVQD (reference sequence). This CDR3 is CASTPNRDTEAFF. In DNA form, the CDR3 reads TGCGCCAGCACCCCCAACAGGGACACTGAAGCTTTCTTT.

The V and J genes are TRBV7-2 and TRBJ1-3; tentative D call: TRBD1 (5 bases). The CDR3 consists of 14 residues. With 4 bases removed from V and 0 bases from J, the gap between germline ends came to 7 bases. Germline loops: CDR1 SGHTA, CDR2 FQGNSA. CDR3 loop: CASSYDSSGNTIYF. CDR3 DNA sequence: TGTGCCAGCAGCTACGACAGCTCTGGAAACACCATATATTTT.

The rearrangement joins TRBV4-1 to TRBJ1-4; D possibly corresponds to TRBD1 (6 bases). Germline lookup yields CDR1 MGHRA and CDR2 YSYEKL. The CDR3 covers 16 residues. Deletions cut 1 base from V and 12 bases from J, with 21 bases between. This CDR3 reads CASSQAPTGYASELFF. Here the CDR3 DNA reads TGCGCCAGCAGCCAAGCCCCTACAGGGTACGCTTCGGAACTGTTTTTT.

This clone has a handful of counts. The V call is TRBV5-1, the J call TRBJ1-1; 8 bases fit TRBD1. The length of the CDR3 is 15 residues. Unmatched junction bases numbered 10, after V lost 4 bases and J lost 5 bases. CDR1 SGHRS and CDR2 YFSETQ come from the germline V gene. The chain's CDR3 is CASSLQAGGRTEAFF. CDR3 in DNA: TGCGCCAGCAGCCTCCAGGCAGGGGGCAGGACTGAAGCTTTCTTT.

This clone was counted between two and nine times. The chain links TRBV5-1 to TRBJ2-7; D possibly corresponds to TRBD1 (6 bases). The CDR3 covers 15 residues. V lost 4 bases and J lost 2, with 16 bases in between. Germline CDR1 SGHRS, CDR2 YFSETQ. The CDR3 protein is CASSPRSTGTYEQYF. The DNA of the CDR3 is TGCGCCAGCAGCCCCCGAAGTACAGGGACCTACGAGCAGTACTTC.

The chain recombines TRBV30 with TRBJ2-5; D is unclear. Germline assignment: CDR1 GTSNPN and CDR2 SVGIG (reference sequence). This CDR3 spans 12 amino acids. V lost 4 bases to trimming and J lost 8 bases, with 14 bases between them. In nucleotides, the CDR3 is TGTGCCTGGACCCCCCTCACCAGTACCCAGTACTTC. Protein product: CAWTPLTSTQYF.

The rearrangement joins TRBV6-6 to TRBJ1-5; 10 nucleotides agree with TRBD1. Germline CDR1 MNHNY, CDR2 SVGAGI (reference sequence). The V gene end was trimmed by 6 bases and the J gene end by 6 bases; junction bases not matched to a gene: 11. This CDR3 has 16 residues. The CDR3 loop is CASSPPGTGEAQPQHF. CDR3 bases: TGTGCCAGCAGCCCCCCCGGGACAGGGGAGGCTCAGCCCCAGCATTTT.

CDR3 residues: CASSETAGQYSNQPQHF. The CDR3 region has the DNA TGCGCCAGCAGTGAGACGGCCGGACAGTATAGCAATCAGCCCCAGCATTTT. J is TRBJ1-5 and V is TRBV10-2, with a tentative D call TRBD1 (6 bases). The germline V and J ends were trimmed by 2 bases and 0 bases, with 14 bases remaining between them. Germline CDR1 WSHSY, CDR2 SAAADI. The CDR3 has 17 amino acids.

The chain combines TRBV27 with TRBJ1-4, with 9 bases lining up with TRBD1. Trimming removed 2 bases from V and 0 bases from J; junction bases left unmatched: 10. Germline V gene data show CDR1 as MNHEY and CDR2 as SMNVEV (reference sequence). The CDR3 is made up of 19 amino acids. The CDR3: CASSLRPPGQGTTNEKLFF. The CDR3 nucleotides are TGTGCCAGCAGTTTACGACCTCCGGGACAGGGAACAACTAATGAAAAACTGTTTTTT.

CDR3 in amino acids: CASSFVEGTTDTQYF. CDR3 DNA sequence: TGTGCCAGCAGCTTTGTAGAGGGCACCACAGATACGCAGTATTTT. The chain is built from TRBV7-8 and TRBJ2-3; TRBD2 might be the D (5 bases). Germline V lookup: CDR1 SGHVS, CDR2 FQNEAQ. The CDR3 length is 15 residues. V lost 3 bases to trimming and J lost 2 bases, with 12 bases between them.

This chain uses TRBV7-2 with TRBJ2-2; a weak D match, TRBD2 (5 bases). The CDR3 consists of 13 residues. Trimming pared 4 bases from V and 8 bases from J, leaving 11 bases between. CDR1 and CDR2 from the germline V gene are SGHTA and FQGNSA. The CDR3 nucleotides are TGTGCCAGCAGCTCCCCCGCGGGTGGGGAGCTGTTTTTT. Its protein product is CASSSPAGGELFF.

The chain uses TRBV7-2 and TRBJ2-2; 14 bases line up with TRBD2. Trimming removed 1 base from V and 6 bases from J; junction bases left unmatched: 1. This CDR3 region has 16 residues. Germline lookup yields CDR1 SGHTA and CDR2 FQGNSA. The CDR3 nucleotides read TGTGCCAGCAGCTTAGAGGGACTAGCGGGAGCCGGGGAGCTGTTTTTT. Translating gives CASSLEGLAGAGELFF.

This chain uses TRBV5-1 with TRBJ1-1; 9 nucleotides match TRBD1. CDR1 is SGHRS and CDR2 is YFSETQ in the germline V gene. J lost 5 bases, V lost 7 bases, and 12 bases had no gene match. The length of the CDR3 is 15 residues. The CDR3 sequence is CASRRQGEFITEAFF. In DNA, the CDR3 is TGCGCCAGCCGTCGACAGGGGGAATTTATAACTGAAGCTTTCTTT.